These 19 T cell receptor beta chains were all obtained from the same sample, sequenced in a study of PD-L1 blockade in urothelial cancer. Time point noted: pretreatment peripheral blood. Clones were sequenced by immunoSEQ multiplex PCR, and TCRdb holds only the in-frame ones, with some missing. The profile shows 85,000 to 95,000 clones, 90% of them singletons. Sequencing used PBMCs, obtained around atezolizumab (anti-PD-L1) treatment. The source of these receptors is a man between 60 and 75 years old with urothelial cancer.

This clone came up once. The chain combines TRBV30 with TRBJ1-5; TRBD1 aligns across 8 bases. This CDR3 contains 16 residues. Germline loops: CDR1 GTSNPN, CDR2 SVGIG (reference sequence). Trimming took 0 bases from V and 7 from J; bases not matched to a gene: 11. The CDR3 reads CAWSVAGGQGRQPQHF. CDR3 sequence (DNA): TGTGCCTGGAGTGTAGCCGGCGGACAGGGCCGGCAGCCCCAGCATTTT.

V and J are TRBV19 and TRBJ1-1; no clear D. Germline CDR1 LNHDA, CDR2 SQIVND (reference sequence). V shed 3 bases and J shed 10 bases, with 15 bases lying between them. CDR3 length equals 13 residues. The CDR3 DNA reads as TGTGCCAGTAGTATTACGGGGAATGGCAGAGCTTTCTTT. Its protein is CASSITGNGRAFF.

The V gene is TRBV11-2, the J gene TRBJ2-3; perhaps TRBD1 as D (5 bases). The V and J ends lost 4 bases and 0 bases respectively, with 14 bases between them. The germline V gene encodes CDR1 SGHAT and CDR2 FQNNGV. The CDR3 contains 16 residues. CDR3: CASSSWGQTSTDTQYF. In DNA, the CDR3 is TGTGCCAGCAGCTCCTGGGGCCAAACTAGCACAGATACGCAGTATTTT.

The chain carries TRBV9 and TRBJ2-1; weak D call: TRBD2 (6 bases). In germline, CDR1 is SGDLS, CDR2 YYNGEE. Trimming cost V 4 bases and J 4 bases, with 12 bases left between them. This CDR3 region has 14 residues. CDR3 protein: CASSRDSPYNEQFF. In nucleotides, the CDR3 is TGTGCCAGCAGCCGGGACTCACCGTACAATGAGCAGTTCTTC.

This chain joins TRBV7-9 and TRBJ2-7; D is perhaps TRBD1 (5 bases). CDR3 size: 15 residues. Trimming took 5 bases from V and 4 from J, leaving 18 bases between them. CDR1 SEHNR and CDR2 FQNEAQ come from the germline V gene (reference sequence). DNA for the CDR3: TGTGCCAGCAGCGCCCGACAGAGCTTGACTTACGAGCAGTACTTC. Translation: CASSARQSLTYEQYF.

V is TRBV10-3 and J is TRBJ2-2, with TRBD2 matching over 7 bases. J lost 4 bases, V lost 1 base, and 6 bases had no gene match. CDR1 is ENHRY, CDR2 SYGVKD, per germline. The CDR3 is 16 amino acids. The CDR3 sequence is CAISELPGLSTGELFF. The CDR3 nucleotides read TGTGCCATCAGTGAGTTACCGGGACTAAGCACCGGGGAGCTGTTTTTT.

The rearrangement joins TRBV28 to TRBJ2-7; 8 bases fit TRBD2. The CDR3 has 14 residues. In germline, CDR1 is MDHEN, CDR2 SYDVKM. V lost 6 bases to trimming and J lost 2 bases; unmatched junction nucleotides: 6. The CDR3 DNA reads TGTGCCAGCAGAGCGGGAGCGACAACCTACGAGCAGTACTTC. This translates into CASRAGATTYEQYF. The variable domain in full, with the rest retrieved from reference TRBV28 and TRBJ2-7, is DVKVTQSSRYLVKRTGEKVFLECVQDMDHENMFWYRQDPGLGLRLIYFSYDVKMKEKGDIPEGYSVSREKKERFSLILESASTNQTSMYLCASRAGATTYEQYFGPGTRLTVT.

The CDR3 loop reads CASSLFVGQQGGGTDTQYF. CDR3 bases: TGCGCCAGCAGCTTGTTTGTGGGCCAACAGGGAGGGGGAACAGATACGCAGTATTTT. The chain couples TRBV5-1 to TRBJ2-3, with D possibly TRBD2 on 7 matching bases. The CDR3 is 19 residues long. Germline values: CDR1 SGHRS, CDR2 YFSETQ. The V gene lost 1 base and the J gene lost 3 bases, with 24 bases spanning the gap.

This clone showed up just once. The gene calls are TRBV7-8 and TRBJ2-3; D is ambiguous. The CDR3 has 13 amino acids. V was clipped by 0 bases and J by 3 bases, with 4 bases between them. CDR1 SGHVS and CDR2 FQNEAQ come from the germline V gene. CDR3 sequence: CASSLARTDTQYF. CDR3 DNA: TGTGCCAGCAGCTTAGCTCGGACAGATACGCAGTATTTT. Supplemented by reference TRBV7-8 and TRBJ2-3, the full variable domain reads GAGVSQSPRYKVAKRGQDVALRCDPISGHVSLFWYQQALGQGPEFLTYFQNEAQLDKSGLPSDRFFAERPEGSVSTLKIQRTQQEDSAVYLCASSLARTDTQYFGPGTRLTVL.

The gene calls are TRBV5-1 and TRBJ2-7, with 7 bases fitting TRBD1. The length of the CDR3 is 13 residues. Per germline, CDR1 SGHRS and CDR2 YFSETQ. After removal of 2 bases from V and 4 bases from J, the junction contained 3 bases not matched to a gene. CDR3: CASSLTGEYEQYF. CDR3 nucleotide sequence: TGCGCCAGCAGCTTAACAGGGGAGTACGAGCAGTACTTC.

The CDR3 is CASSPTDSGYNEQFF. CDR3 bases: TGCGCCAGCAGCCCTACCGACAGCGGGTACAATGAGCAGTTCTTC. V gene TRBV4-3 combines with J gene TRBJ2-1; tentative D call: TRBD2 (6 bases). CDR3 size: 15 residues. Trimming removed 4 bases at V and 4 bases at J, with 14 bases between. Germline V gene lookup returns CDR1 LGHNA and CDR2 YSLEER.

The DNA for the CDR3 is TGTGCCAGCAGACCTGGGGGACAAAACACCGGGGAGCTGTTTTTT. Residues: CASRPGGQNTGELFF. The chain uses TRBV6-5 and TRBJ2-2; possibly TRBD1 for D (6 bases). The CDR3 extends over 15 amino acids. Germline lookup yields CDR1 MNHEY and CDR2 SVGAGI. V lost 6 bases to trimming and J lost 2 bases, with 13 bases between them.

The chain uses TRBV5-8 and TRBJ1-6; 8 nucleotides agree with TRBD1. The CDR3 totals 14 residues. The germline V gene encodes CDR1 SGHTS and CDR2 YDEGEE. V shed 3 bases, J shed 9 bases, and the junction held 5 bases outside the gene matches. CDR3 nucleotides: TGTGCCAGCAGCTATGGACAGGGTAGTTCACCCCTCCACTTT. Translating it yields CASSYGQGSSPLHF.

The chain recombines TRBV6-6 with TRBJ1-2, with TRBD1 matching over 8 bases. Looked up from germline, CDR1 is MNHNY and CDR2 is SVGAGI (reference sequence). V shed 2 bases, J shed 9 bases, and the junction held 11 bases outside the gene matches. This CDR3 has 15 amino acids. The CDR3 spells CASSYPGQGAKSYTF. CDR3 nucleotides: TGTGCCAGCAGTTACCCGGGGCAGGGGGCGAAGAGCTACACCTTC.

This sequence joins TRBV4-3 and TRBJ2-1; tentatively, D is TRBD1 (6 bases). V lost 8 bases, J lost 10 bases, and 15 bases lay in between. Germline V gene lookup returns CDR1 LGHNA and CDR2 YSLEER. The CDR3 has 12 residues. In DNA form, the CDR3 reads TGCGCCAGCCGATATGCTGGGGGCGAGCAGTTCTTC. This gives the protein CASRYAGGEQFF.

This clone came up a few times. CDR3 loop: CASSLQGLAYLTSYEQYF. CDR3 coding DNA: TGTGCCAGCAGCCTCCAGGGGTTAGCGTACCTCACCTCCTACGAGCAGTACTTC. This chain links TRBV7-8 with TRBJ2-7, with D possibly TRBD1 on 6 matching bases. Germline CDR1 and CDR2: SGHVS and FQNEAQ. V was trimmed by 5 bases and J by 0 bases, leaving 23 bases between them. This CDR3 is 18 amino acids long. Variable domain in full (rest from reference TRBV7-8 and TRBJ2-7): GAGVSQSPRYKVAKRGQDVALRCDPISGHVSLFWYQQALGQGPEFLTYFQNEAQLDKSGLPSDRFFAERPEGSVSTLKIQRTQQEDSAVYLCASSLQGLAYLTSYEQYFGPGTRLTVT.

This chain links TRBV4-1 with TRBJ2-7; 7 bases match TRBD2. The CDR3 extends over 14 amino acids. Trimming took 6 bases from V and 2 from J; bases not matched to a gene: 7. The germline V gene encodes CDR1 MGHRA and CDR2 YSYEKL. This CDR3 is CASRRTSDTYEQYF. For the CDR3, the DNA is TGCGCCAGCAGAAGAACTAGCGATACCTACGAGCAGTACTTC.

The chain combines TRBV4-3 with TRBJ2-3, with D perhaps TRBD2 (6 bases). Germline CDR1 reads LGHNA; CDR2 reads YSLEER. V was pared by 3 bases and J by 15 bases, with 16 bases between. The CDR3 runs to 12 residues. The CDR3, as DNA: TGCGCCAGCAGCCAGAGACTAGGCCTGGTATATTTT. Translated: CASSQRLGLVYF.

The count of this clone is one. At one boundary the junction diverges from the germline segment, which might be a read error. The chain employs TRBV30 and TRBJ1-1; 9 nucleotides align to TRBD1. The CDR3 consists of 11 residues. Germline CDR1 reads GTSNPN; CDR2 reads SVGIG (reference sequence). CDR3 in DNA: TGTGCCTCCTCTCGTGGGGACAGGGTCTACTTT. As protein: CASSRGDRVYF. Full variable domain (rest looked up from reference TRBV30 and TRBJ1-1): SQTIHQWPATLVQPVGSPLSLECTVEGTSNPNLYWYRQAAGRGLQLLFYSVGIGQISSEVPQNLSASRPQDRQFILSSKKLLLSDSGFYLCASSRGDRVYFGQGTRLTVV.